This T cell receptor (beta chain) was sequenced for a study of post-analysis software for immune sequencing data (dated by TCRdb to about 2015). Turning to the overall study: The recorded disease courses included relapsing-remitting, secondary progressive and progressive-relapsing multiple sclerosis, and some patients had no subtype annotation. Patient repertoires were compared against ten to eleven previously published healthy control repertoires from donors aged about 6 to 28 years. A subset of samples was prepared in parallel using single-end sample barcoding, then pooled and co-amplified after Illumina adapter ligation.

Taken from cysteine to phenylalanine, the CDR3 has 13 residues. CDR3 DNA is the only sequence kept; it has 39 bases, read in frame from the first base. According to the germline V gene (reference sequence), CDR1 reads DFQATT and CDR2 reads SNEGSKA. Receptor libraries were prepared by PCR. The sequencer was an Illumina HiSeq 2500. To reduce PCR and sequencing biases, unique molecular identifiers were built into the TCR beta cDNA libraries. Approximately 500,000 cDNA molecules were obtained per 1 to 10 million input T cells, so each molecule approximated one T cell. Patient libraries were prepared and sequenced with the same protocol used for the earlier healthy control dataset. Within a given batch, samples were prepared together, multiplexed and sequenced on the same HiSeq lane. As for how the authors treated the data: MIGEC was used to process the raw barcoded reads, and molecular identifier groups with only a single read were discarded before consensus assembly and CDR3 extraction. Clonotype tables were post-analysed with VDJtools, and diversity was normalized by down-sampling all datasets to the smallest sample size. To correct batch-related cross-sample contamination, repertoire overlap clustering matched CDR3 amino acid sequences but not nucleotide sequences. TCRdb took the public reads, trimmed them with fastp at Q25, ran MiXCR for clone calling and kept in-frame beta chains. All rows with the same CDR3 protein become a single entry with the most common DNA and genes. The V and J calls and clone size come from TCRdb's table, not from the authors' own analysis. Present in this sample are approximately 400,000 distinct CDR3 sequences, less than 40% of which were seen just once. About an eighth of the sample is taken by the ten largest.

TCR beta repertoires were profiled from peripheral blood of roughly 13 young patients with multiple sclerosis to demonstrate the VDJtools post-analysis software. The patients with multiple sclerosis were children and adolescents between roughly 6 and 16 years of age. The paper as a whole reports these results and caveats: Strong co-clustering of samples prepared in the same batch was shown by direct clustering with F measure, prompting a batch-effect correction. The control group was slightly older than the multiple sclerosis patient group. Four or five TRBV segments, including TRBV5-6, TRBV5-1 and TRBV20-1, were significantly more frequent in patients than controls. Significantly lower normalized Chao1 diversity was found in multiple sclerosis patients than in controls, suggesting substantial peripheral T-cell clonal expansion.

This clonotype was recorded a few times. It lacks a known antigen. It has no much larger one-base neighbor in the sample; base qualities were not kept. This TCR derives from a girl aged 10 to 17 with multiple sclerosis. This chain joins TRBV20-1 to TRBJ2-7, with 7 bases aligning to TRBD1. The DNA end lines up better with TRBJ2-5; the J call may be wrong. The source material was blood. The CDR3 reads as follows: CSASTGIRETQYF. The sequenced DNA: TGCAGTGCTTCGACAGGGATCAGAGAGACCCAGTACTTC.